One and the same sample provided the 2 T cell receptor beta chains below, sequenced in a study of early T cells in non-severe SARS-CoV-2 infection. Each CDR3 protein is one row after TCRdb ran MiXCR on the 5' RACE reads. The repertoire consists of about 77,000 distinct CDR3 sequences, with over 8.5% occurring once and the leading ten covering around 4.6%. Sequencing used whole blood. The receptor set was obtained from an adult who was a healthcare worker with PCR-confirmed SARS-CoV-2 infection or an uninfected control (not recorded which).

The table lists this clonotype with many counts. The rearrangement uses TRBV9 and TRBJ1-2, with TRBD1 matching 10 bases. V was clipped by 3 bases and J by 4 bases; unmatched bases: 12. This CDR3 has 17 residues. Germline V gene lookup returns CDR1 SGDLS and CDR2 YYNGEE. CDR3 nucleotides: TGTGCCAGCAGCGCCGGGACAGGGGTTTTCGAAGGCTATGGCTACACCTTC. Its protein product is CASSAGTGVFEGYGYTF.

The rearrangement joins TRBV10-2 to TRBJ2-5; TRBD1 matches 9 bases. Losses at the gene ends were 6 bases for V and 4 bases for J; bases not matched to a gene: 9. The CDR3 contains 15 residues. The germline gives CDR1 WSHSY, CDR2 SAAADI. The CDR3 protein is CASSRGTGTLETQYF. The CDR3 region has the DNA TGCGCCAGCAGCCGCGGGACAGGGACATTAGAGACCCAGTACTTC.